This TCR beta chain is from a study of CD8 T cell repertoires and HIV-1 epitope variants. Overall study: Twenty-five autologous and known Gag and Nef epitope variant peptides each stimulated T cells separately.

This clone turned up a few times. Its antigen remains unidentified. This CDR3 is 15 amino acids long. Germline V lookup: CDR1 SGHAT, CDR2 FQNNGV. The germline V and J ends were trimmed by 5 bases and 2 bases, with 14 bases remaining between them. TCR beta CDR3 was sequenced at survey depth on immunoSEQ. Sequencing was performed with immunoSEQ multiplex PCR; in TCRdb, only in-frame clones are kept and a portion is missing. This table holds 4,800 or so clones, approximately 70% found once. V gene TRBV11-2 combines with J gene TRBJ2-3; no clear D gene. The specimen sequenced was cultured CD8+ T cells derived from PBMCs. This TCR derives from a male donor with HIV. CDR3 protein: CASSPSSFDTDTQYF. CDR3 nucleotides: TGTGCCAGCAGCCCATCCTCCTTTGACACAGATACGCAGTATTTT.